The 30 T cell receptor beta chains reported below all come from one sample, sequenced in a study of OX40 agonist ivuxolimab in advanced cancers. The library was built by means of the immunoSEQ multiplex PCR assay. TCRdb stores this immuneACCESS table with in-frame sequences only. Part of the clones is absent; in the studies checked, under half of the shortfall reflects unresolved V genes, and no reason is known for the rest. Present in this sample are tens of thousands of clones, roughly 88% of which were seen just once. The ten largest clones add up to approximately 5% of the sample. The specimen was CD4+ or CD8+ T cells sorted from blood, collected in a trial of the OX40 agonist ivuxolimab. These receptors originate from an adult with an advanced solid tumor such as melanoma, head and neck, liver or kidney cancer.

The chain recombines TRBV28 with TRBJ2-5; weak D call: TRBD2 (5 bases). The V end lost 8 bases, the J end lost 5 bases, and 6 bases lay between the germline ends. Germline V gene lookup returns CDR1 MDHEN and CDR2 SYDVKM. The CDR3 is 10 residues long. Here the CDR3 reads CASGGETQYF. CDR3 DNA sequence: TGTGCCAGCGGCGGGGAGACCCAGTACTTC.

This clone was counted once. The chain couples TRBV4-2 to TRBJ2-1; 11 bases map to TRBD2. The CDR3 extends over 15 amino acids. CDR1 and CDR2 (germline): LGHNA, YNFKEQ. V shed 0 bases and J 10 bases; nucleotides not matched to a gene: 5. The CDR3 DNA is TGTGCCAGCAGCCAAGAACTAGCGGGAGAGAGGGAGCAGTTCTTC. Protein: CASSQELAGEREQFF.

The rearrangement joins TRBV7-2 to TRBJ2-5; TRBD2 matches at 8 bases. Germline CDR1 SGHTA, CDR2 FQGNSA. The trim removed 5 bases at V and 1 base at J, leaving 12 bases unmatched. The CDR3 is 17 amino acids. Here the CDR3 DNA reads TGTGCCAGCAGCCCCCTCACCCAGGCGGGGGGCCAAGAGACCCAGTACTTC. This codes for CASSPLTQAGGQETQYF.

The CDR3 coding sequence is TGTGCCAGCAGTCGGCCGGGTAATGAAAAACTGTTTTTT. It translates to CASSRPGNEKLFF. The genes are TRBV7-6 and TRBJ1-4, with D unresolved. The CDR3 consists of 13 residues. Germline lookup yields CDR1 SGHVS and CDR2 FNYEAQ. Between the trimmed V and J ends, which lost 6 bases and 4 bases, there was a span of 9 bases. Full variable domain (outside the CDR3, taken from reference TRBV7-6 and TRBJ1-4): GAGVSQSPRYKVTKRGQDVALRCDPISGHVSLYWYRQALGQGPEFLTYFNYEAQQDKSGLPNDRFSAERPEGSISTLTIQRTEQRDSAMYRCASSRPGNEKLFFGSGTQLSVL.

In its sample, this clone was seen once. The V and J genes are TRBV5-6 and TRBJ1-1; D gene ambiguous. Germline loops: CDR1 SGHDT, CDR2 YYEEEE. The V end lost 3 bases, the J end lost 8 bases, and 17 bases lay between the germline ends. This CDR3 is built from 14 residues. For the CDR3, the DNA is TGTGCCAGCAGCTACCCGAAGGGAAAAACCGAAGCTTTCTTT. Residues: CASSYPKGKTEAFF.

This chain connects TRBV5-6 to TRBJ2-5; D remains ambiguous. With 2 bases removed from V and 6 bases from J, the gap between germline ends came to 14 bases. The CDR3 totals 14 residues. Germline CDR1 SGHDT, CDR2 YYEEEE. This chain's CDR3 is CASSLSQLLKTQYF. The CDR3 DNA is TGTGCCAGCAGCTTAAGCCAACTACTAAAGACCCAGTACTTC. The full variable domain, completed using reference TRBV5-6 and TRBJ2-5, is DAGVTQSPTHLIKTRGQQVTLRCSPKSGHDTVSWYQQALGQGPQFIFQYYEEEERQRGNFPDRFSGHQFPNYSSELNVNALLLGDSALYLCASSLSQLLKTQYFGPGTRLLVL.

This rearrangement joins TRBV7-3 to TRBJ2-1; 8 nucleotides match TRBD2. Germline V gives CDR1 SGHTA, CDR2 FQGTGA. Trimming took 2 bases from V and 4 from J; bases not matched to a gene: 4. The CDR3 length is 15 residues. The CDR3 sequence: CASSLQLAEYNEQFF. The CDR3 DNA is TGTGCCAGCAGCTTACAACTAGCGGAGTACAATGAGCAGTTCTTC.

The rearrangement uses TRBV10-3 and TRBJ2-3; D is possibly TRBD1 (6 bases). Germline loops: CDR1 ENHRY, CDR2 SYGVKD. The CDR3 length is 14 residues. V shed 0 bases and J shed 4 bases, with 8 bases lying between them. This CDR3 is CAISESTGADTQYF. The CDR3 nucleotides are TGTGCCATCAGTGAGTCGACAGGCGCAGATACGCAGTATTTT.

The chain couples TRBV19 to TRBJ2-5; 11 bases match TRBD2. The CDR3 is made up of 14 amino acids. Germline V lookup: CDR1 LNHDA, CDR2 SQIVND (reference sequence). V gave up 3 bases and J gave up 4 bases; unmatched junction bases: 1. The CDR3 DNA follows: TGTGCCAGTAGTATTGGACTAGCGGGAGAGACCCAGTACTTC. Its protein product is CASSIGLAGETQYF.

The chain joins TRBV11-3 to TRBJ1-3, with D perhaps TRBD1 (5 bases). Germline-derived CDR1 and CDR2 are SGHNT and YENEEA. The CDR3 consists of 12 residues. The V and J ends lost 5 bases and 7 bases respectively, with 9 bases between them. The CDR3 DNA sequence: TGTGCCAGCAGCCCGGACATCAACACCATATATTTT. It is translated as CASSPDINTIYF.

The chain has TRBV7-2 and TRBJ2-1, with D possibly being TRBD1 or TRBD2 (5 bases each). CDR1 is SGHTA and CDR2 is FQGNSA in the germline V gene. This CDR3 comprises 15 residues. V was trimmed by 5 bases and J by 5 bases, leaving 16 bases between them. CDR3 DNA sequence: TGTGCCAGCAGCCCAAGGGACCCAACCCACAATGAGCAGTTCTTC. Its translation: CASSPRDPTHNEQFF.

The chain is built from TRBV20-1 and TRBJ1-2; D may be TRBD1 (6 bases). CDR3 size: 11 residues. Trimming removed 1 base from V and 13 bases from J, with 13 bases in between. Germline CDR1 is DFQATT and CDR2 is SNEGSKA (reference sequence). Written as DNA, the CDR3 is TGCAGTGCTAGAGGGGGAGGGGGATCCACCTTC. Translating gives CSARGGGGSTF.

The rearrangement uses TRBV18 and TRBJ2-7; D not certain. Germline CDR1 is KGHSH and CDR2 is LQKENI. V was clipped by 2 bases and J by 2 bases, with 10 bases between them. The CDR3 sequence is 14 residues long. The CDR3 protein is CASSPEQVAYEQYF. Written as DNA, the CDR3 is TGTGCCAGCTCACCAGAGCAGGTCGCCTACGAGCAGTACTTC.

This chain joins TRBV7-8 and TRBJ2-5; TRBD2 matches 14 bases. CDR1 and CDR2 (germline): SGHVS, FQNEAQ. With 2 bases clipped from V and 2 bases from J, the junction kept 13 bases outside the gene matches. This CDR3 has 20 residues. CDR3 coding DNA: TGTGCCAGCAGCTTATATACAGGGACTAGCGGGAGCCCTTGGCAAGAGACCCAGTACTTC. Translating gives CASSLYTGTSGSPWQETQYF.

The chain uses TRBV7-9 and TRBJ1-1, with TRBD1 matching over 7 bases. Germline V gene lookup returns CDR1 SEHNR and CDR2 FQNEAQ (reference sequence). The CDR3 is 15 residues long. With 6 bases clipped from V and 1 base from J, the junction kept 8 bases outside the gene matches. The CDR3 DNA is TGTGCCAGCAGTAAGGGGACAGCATCGAACACTGAAGCTTTCTTT. Its protein is CASSKGTASNTEAFF.

V is TRBV28 and J is TRBJ1-2; D unclear. CDR3 length: 13 amino acids. The V gene lost 2 bases and the J gene lost 8 bases, with 12 bases spanning the gap. Germline V gives CDR1 MDHEN, CDR2 SYDVKM. The CDR3 region has the DNA TGTGCCAGCAGTTTAAACGGGGAGGGAGGCTACACCTTC. As protein: CASSLNGEGGYTF.

The chain uses TRBV10-1 and TRBJ2-3; 7 bases map to TRBD2. The CDR3 spans 17 residues. V lost 2 bases, J lost 7 bases, and 15 bases stayed unmatched. Germline CDR1 reads WNHNN; CDR2 reads SYGVQD (reference sequence). The DNA of the CDR3 is TGCGCCAGCAGTGAGCTCGGTCTGGCGGGAGAATTGAATACGCAGTATTTT. It yields the protein CASSELGLAGELNTQYF.

This clone was counted only a few times. CDR3 bases: TGTGCCAGCAGCACGAGGATGGGCAGGGCTGATGAGCAGTTCTTC. It is translated as CASSTRMGRADEQFF. V usage is TRBV11-3 and J usage is TRBJ2-1; possible D gene TRBD1, 5 bases. Per the germline V gene, CDR1 is SGHNT and CDR2 is YENEEA. The length of the CDR3 is 15 residues. The V end lost 5 bases, the J end lost 8 bases, and 19 bases lay between the germline ends.

The J gene is TRBJ1-1, the V gene TRBV5-1, with 7 nucleotides matching TRBD1. Per germline, CDR1 SGHRS and CDR2 YFSETQ. Losses at the gene ends were 4 bases for V and 2 bases for J; bases not matched to a gene: 11. The CDR3 spans 16 residues. This chain's CDR3 is CASSPPRTGVNTEAFF. The CDR3, as DNA: TGCGCCAGCAGCCCGCCCCGGACAGGCGTAAACACTGAAGCTTTCTTT.

This clone was seen a few times. This chain uses TRBV6-5 with TRBJ1-3; 10 positions agree with TRBD1. The CDR3 contains 15 residues. Germline values: CDR1 MNHEY, CDR2 SVGAGI. V shed 2 bases, J shed 7 bases, and the junction held 5 bases outside the gene matches. CDR3 sequence: CASSYMGQGMNTIYF. The CDR3 nucleotides read TGTGCCAGCAGTTACATGGGACAGGGGATGAACACCATATATTTT.

This chain joins TRBV27 and TRBJ2-7; TRBD2 matches at 11 bases. Per the germline V gene, CDR1 is MNHEY and CDR2 is SMNVEV (reference sequence). J lost 0 bases, V lost 6 bases, and 4 bases had no gene match. This CDR3 spans 15 amino acids. The chain's CDR3 is CASRVAGGPSYEQYF. DNA for the CDR3: TGTGCCAGCAGAGTAGCGGGAGGGCCCTCCTACGAGCAGTACTTC.

This clone has only one observation. J is TRBJ2-5 and V is TRBV18, with D perhaps TRBD1 (6 bases). Trimming shortened V by 2 bases and J by 4 bases, and 20 bases separated the two germline ends. The CDR3 has 17 amino acids. Germline V lookup: CDR1 KGHSH, CDR2 LQKENI. The CDR3 protein is CASSPRSGQGSRETQYF. CDR3 nucleotides: TGTGCCAGCTCACCAAGGTCGGGGCAGGGGTCCCGAGAGACCCAGTACTTC.

The V and J genes are TRBV19 and TRBJ1-5, with 7 bases lining up with TRBD1. This CDR3 contains 18 residues. Germline V CDR1 and CDR2: LNHDA, SQIVND (reference sequence). The V gene end was trimmed by 5 bases and the J gene end by 0 bases; junction bases not matched to a gene: 13. CDR3 DNA sequence: TGTGCCAGTAGTGCTAAGACAGGGACCATTTTTAGCAATCAGCCCCAGCATTTT. Protein: CASSAKTGTIFSNQPQHF.

The chain employs TRBV2 and TRBJ2-5; TRBD2 aligns across 7 bases. There are 15 residues in the CDR3. Germline V lookup: CDR1 SNHLY, CDR2 FYNNEI. Losses at the gene ends were 4 bases for V and 4 bases for J; bases not matched to a gene: 9. In nucleotides, the CDR3 is TGTGCCAGCAGTGTCCTTGCGGGAGTAGGAGAGACCCAGTACTTC. Protein product: CASSVLAGVGETQYF.

The chain uses TRBV19 and TRBJ2-1; 12 bases agree with TRBD2. With 6 bases clipped from V and 4 bases from J, the junction kept 4 bases outside the gene matches. The CDR3 spans 15 residues. The V gene's germline CDR1 is LNHDA and CDR2 SQIVND (reference sequence). CDR3 bases: TGTGCCAGTAGCAACCTAGCGGGGGGGTACAATGAGCAGTTCTTC. Protein product: CASSNLAGGYNEQFF.

This chain joins TRBV11-2 and TRBJ1-1, with a weak D call TRBD1 (6 bases). V was trimmed by 1 base and J by 1 base, leaving 13 bases between them. The V gene's germline CDR1 is SGHAT and CDR2 FQNNGV. CDR3 length: 16 residues. CDR3 coding DNA: TGTGCCAGCAGCTTAGCTACAGGGAATGGGAACACTGAAGCTTTCTTT. It specifies CASSLATGNGNTEAFF.

Regarding this clone: Other DNA sequences within the sample encode an identical CDR3. This chain links TRBV5-1 with TRBJ1-2; D perhaps matches TRBD1 (5 bases). Germline V gene sequence: CDR1 SGHRS, CDR2 YFSETQ. This CDR3 comprises 14 residues. The V and J ends lost 0 bases and 8 bases respectively, with 14 bases between them. CDR3 sequence: CASSLESGLGGYTF. CDR3 coding DNA: TGCGCCAGCAGCTTGGAGTCGGGGCTAGGGGGCTACACCTTC.

The V gene is TRBV5-1, the J gene TRBJ2-5, with D maybe TRBD2 (6 bases). CDR3 length: 14 residues. Trimming pared 4 bases from V and 5 bases from J, leaving 15 bases between. Germline V CDR1 and CDR2: SGHRS, YFSETQ. The CDR3 reads CASSPWGEGETQYF. CDR3 sequence (DNA): TGCGCCAGCAGCCCGTGGGGGGAAGGCGAGACCCAGTACTTC. Looking up the rest from reference TRBV5-1 and TRBJ2-5 gives the full variable domain: KAGVTQTPRYLIKTRGQQVTLSCSPISGHRSVSWYQQTPGQGLQFLFEYFSETQRNKGNFPGRFSGRQFSNSRSEMNVSTLELGDSALYLCASSPWGEGETQYFGPGTRLLVL.

This chain links TRBV7-9 with TRBJ2-1, with 10 bases matching TRBD2. Trimming removed 2 bases from V and 8 bases from J; junction bases left unmatched: 9. The CDR3 contains 16 residues. Germline V CDR1 and CDR2: SEHNR, FQNEAQ (reference sequence). DNA of the CDR3: TGTGCCAGCAGCTTATCGGCCCTAGCGGGAGTGGATGAGCAGTTCTTC. Encoded protein: CASSLSALAGVDEQFF.

The rearrangement uses TRBV11-3 and TRBJ2-3, with D maybe TRBD2 (5 bases). The ends were cut back, 3 bases at V and 7 bases at J, with 14 bases in the middle. The germline gives CDR1 SGHNT, CDR2 YENEEA. This CDR3 is built from 14 residues. The CDR3, as DNA: TGTGCCAGCAGCTTTACGGGGTCCATCAATACGCAGTATTTT. Its protein product is CASSFTGSINTQYF.